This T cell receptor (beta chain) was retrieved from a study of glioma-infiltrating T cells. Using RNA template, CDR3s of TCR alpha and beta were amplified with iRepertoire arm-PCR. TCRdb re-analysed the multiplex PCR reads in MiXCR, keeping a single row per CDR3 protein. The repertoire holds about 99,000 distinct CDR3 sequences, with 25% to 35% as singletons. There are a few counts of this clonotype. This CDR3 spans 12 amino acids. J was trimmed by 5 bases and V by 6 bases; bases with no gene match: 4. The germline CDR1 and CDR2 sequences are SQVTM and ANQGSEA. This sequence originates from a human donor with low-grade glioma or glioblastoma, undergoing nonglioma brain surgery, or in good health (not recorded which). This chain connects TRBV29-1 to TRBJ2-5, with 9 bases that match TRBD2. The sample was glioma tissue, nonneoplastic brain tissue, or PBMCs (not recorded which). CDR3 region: CSVASGEETQYF. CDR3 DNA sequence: TGCAGCGTCGCTAGCGGGGAGGAGACCCAGTACTTC.